What follows is one TCR beta chain and its context. Antigen specificity is unknown. Using immunoSEQ multiplex PCR, the repertoire was profiled, and TCRdb retains in-frame clones only, with some absent. Seen here are about 40,000 clones, about 86% observed once, and the top ten hold about 6.5%. The data were obtained in a study of T cells in localized non-small cell lung cancer. Overall study results and limits: In uninvolved adjacent lung, T cell clonality reached its highest value, exceeding tumor. Median detection of top 100 tumor clones in adjacent lung was roughly 61 clones. Among blood samples, higher T cell density accompanied longer overall survival.

The CDR3 contains 11 residues. The germline CDR1 and CDR2 sequences are SGHTA and FQGNSA. The sample consisted of peripheral blood, taken before any cancer treatment. The TCR comes from a man aged 35 to 70 with stage I lung adenocarcinoma. The rearrangement links TRBV7-2 to TRBJ2-5; D unclear. The J call is doubtful: the DNA matches TRBJ2-7 better. The CDR3 bases are TGTGCCAGCAGCGCTTCCTACGAGCAGTACTTC. Protein sequence: CASSASYEQYF.